The 14 T cell receptor beta chains in this list originate from one sample, sequenced in a study of chemoradiotherapy in HPV16-positive cancers. The assay was immunoSEQ multiplex PCR, and TCRdb's table has in-frame clones only and misses some. The sample holds over 14,000 clones, 60% to 85% seen once. Collection took place from a patient who underwent chemoradiotherapy. Every receptor here comes from a human donor with HPV-associated anogenital cancer.

The chain has TRBV6-1 and TRBJ2-7; D is uncertain. This CDR3 has 17 amino acids. The germline gives CDR1 MNHNS, CDR2 SASEGT. Trimming stripped 2 bases from V and 0 bases from J, with 17 bases between. CDR3: CASSEFPGAPNSYEQYF. The CDR3 DNA is TGTGCCAGCAGTGAATTTCCAGGTGCCCCCAACTCCTACGAGCAGTACTTC.

The genes are TRBV7-9 and TRBJ2-3, with 7 bases matching TRBD2. The germline V gene encodes CDR1 SEHNR and CDR2 FQNEAQ (reference sequence). This CDR3 region has 15 residues. J lost 1 base, V lost 5 bases, and 6 bases had no gene match. The CDR3 DNA reads TGTGCCAGCAGCCAGACGCTAGCGGGCACAGATACGCAGTATTTT. This encodes CASSQTLAGTDTQYF. The full variable domain, rest sourced from reference TRBV7-9 and TRBJ2-3, is DTGVSQNPRHKITKRGQNVTFRCDPISEHNRLYWYRQTLGQGPEFLTYFQNEAQLEKSRLLSDRFSAERPKGSFSTLEIQRTEQGDSAMYLCASSQTLAGTDTQYFGPGTRLTVL.

This chain uses TRBV28 with TRBJ2-1; TRBD2 matches at 11 bases. This CDR3 spans 16 amino acids. J was trimmed by 12 bases and V by 4 bases; bases with no gene match: 14. The germline V gene has CDR1 MDHEN and CDR2 SYDVKM. For the CDR3, the DNA is TGTGCCAGCAGTTCCCGACTAGCGGGGCCCCCAGGGGGGCAGTTCTTC. Translation: CASSSRLAGPPGGQFF.

This clone came up a few times. The chain couples TRBV7-9 to TRBJ1-2; unclear D gene. The CDR3 has 14 amino acids. Germline V gene lookup returns CDR1 SEHNR and CDR2 FQNEAQ (reference sequence). V gave up 2 bases and J gave up 6 bases, with 13 bases separating them. CDR3 in amino acids: CASSLPQPKNGYTF. CDR3 coding DNA: TGTGCCAGCAGCTTACCACAGCCTAAAAATGGCTACACCTTC. The full variable domain, rest sourced from reference TRBV7-9 and TRBJ1-2, is DTGVSQNPRHKITKRGQNVTFRCDPISEHNRLYWYRQTLGQGPEFLTYFQNEAQLEKSRLLSDRFSAERPKGSFSTLEIQRTEQGDSAMYLCASSLPQPKNGYTFGSGTRLTVV.

The chain employs TRBV6-1 and TRBJ1-1, with 9 bases lining up with TRBD1. With V trimmed by 8 bases and J by 4 bases, 5 bases remained unmatched. The germline V gene has CDR1 MNHNS and CDR2 SASEGT. The CDR3 is 13 amino acids. CDR3 DNA: TGTGCCAGCCGATCGGGACAGGGCACTGAAGCTTTCTTT. Amino acid sequence: CASRSGQGTEAFF.

This clone is a singleton in its sample. The chain links TRBV5-5 to TRBJ1-3, with a possible D match to TRBD1 (5 bases). This CDR3 has 18 amino acids. Germline loops: CDR1 SGHKS, CDR2 YYEKEE (reference sequence). The V end was cut by 1 base, the J end by 0 bases, with 17 bases between. This CDR3 is CASSLKGARPSSGNTIYF. CDR3 in DNA: TGTGCCAGCAGCTTGAAAGGGGCCCGTCCTAGCTCTGGAAACACCATATATTTT.

This chain uses TRBV9 with TRBJ1-5; the D is unclear. Germline V gene lookup returns CDR1 SGDLS and CDR2 YYNGEE. CDR3 length: 14 residues. The ends were cut back, 7 bases at V and 5 bases at J, with 16 bases in the middle. The CDR3 DNA sequence: TGTGCCAGCTCCCCGCAAGGGCCCGATCAGCCCCAGCATTTT. It encodes CASSPQGPDQPQHF.

The chain employs TRBV7-3 and TRBJ2-1, with D perhaps assigned TRBD1 or TRBD2 (6 bases each). The CDR3 has 13 amino acids. The germline V and J ends were trimmed by 2 bases and 8 bases, with 10 bases remaining between them. The germline V gene encodes CDR1 SGHTA and CDR2 FQGTGA. The CDR3 loop reads CASSLYGGYEQFF. The CDR3 nucleotides are TGTGCCAGCAGCTTATACGGGGGCTATGAGCAGTTCTTC.

The chain recombines TRBV9 with TRBJ1-2; 12 bases match TRBD1. In germline, CDR1 is SGDLS, CDR2 YYNGEE. The CDR3 loop spans 18 amino acids. The V segment lost 2 bases and the J segment 2 bases; nucleotides outside the gene matches: 10. The CDR3 DNA reads TGTGCCAGCAGCGTGGGACGGGACAGGGGGCGAAGGAACTATGGCTACACCTTC. This gives the protein CASSVGRDRGRRNYGYTF.

This clone was found once. V and J are TRBV4-3 and TRBJ2-3; D is ambiguous. The ends were cut back, 3 bases at V and 4 bases at J, with 14 bases in the middle. CDR1 LGHNA and CDR2 YSLEER come from the germline V gene. The CDR3 totals 15 residues. The CDR3 here is CASSQRMGDADTQYF. The CDR3 DNA is TGCGCCAGCAGCCAGAGAATGGGCGACGCAGATACGCAGTATTTT.

This clone came up a few times. V is TRBV6-5 and J is TRBJ1-2; TRBD1 is a possible D gene (6 bases). V lost 2 bases to trimming and J lost 3 bases, with 7 bases between them. Germline CDR1 and CDR2: MNHEY and SVGAGI. This CDR3 region has 13 residues. CDR3 protein: CASSYDRHYGYTF. DNA of the CDR3: TGTGCCAGCAGTTACGACAGGCACTATGGCTACACCTTC.

This clone was counted a few times. This sequence joins TRBV7-2 and TRBJ1-3; D unclear. This CDR3 comprises 14 residues. Germline V gives CDR1 SGHTA, CDR2 FQGNSA. Trimming left V 1 base short and J 4 bases short, with 8 bases between. CDR3 protein: CASSLDRSGNTIYF. CDR3 in DNA: TGTGCCAGCAGCTTAGATAGGTCCGGAAACACCATATATTTT. Supplemented by reference TRBV7-2 and TRBJ1-3, the full variable domain reads GAGVSQSPSNKVTEKGKDVELRCDPISGHTALYWYRQSLGQGLEFLIYFQGNSAPDKSGLPSDRFSAERTGGSVSTLTIQRTQQEDSAVYLCASSLDRSGNTIYFGEGSWLTVV.

The V gene is TRBV7-8, the J gene TRBJ1-2; perhaps TRBD1 as D (6 bases). Germline V CDR1 and CDR2: SGHVS, FQNEAQ. The CDR3 runs to 15 residues. Deletions cut 4 bases from V and 4 bases from J, with 16 bases between. CDR3 DNA: TGTGCCAGCAGCTCCAGCGGGGGCTGGGGCTATGGCTACACCTTC. This codes for CASSSSGGWGYGYTF. The full variable domain, with the rest looked up from reference TRBV7-8 and TRBJ1-2, is GAGVSQSPRYKVAKRGQDVALRCDPISGHVSLFWYQQALGQGPEFLTYFQNEAQLDKSGLPSDRFFAERPEGSVSTLKIQRTQQEDSAVYLCASSSSGGWGYGYTFGSGTRLTVV.

The CDR3 bases are TGCAGCGTTCCTACAGGGAGTTCTGGCTACACCTTC. It translates to CSVPTGSSGYTF. The V call is TRBV29-1, the J call TRBJ1-2; possible D gene TRBD1, 6 bases. The CDR3 consists of 12 residues. In germline, CDR1 is SQVTM, CDR2 ANQGSEA. Trimming took 5 bases from V and 7 from J, leaving 14 bases between them. The full variable domain, rest sourced from reference TRBV29-1 and TRBJ1-2, is SAVISQKPSRDICQRGTSLTIQCQVDSQVTMMFWYRQQPGQSLTLIATANQGSEATYESGFVIDKFPISRPNLTFSTLTVSNMSPEDSSIYLCSVPTGSSGYTFGSGTRLTVV.